The 11 T cell receptor beta chains below come from one sample, sequenced in a study of shared clonotypes between healthy human individuals. Generated by immunoSEQ multiplex PCR, the TCRdb table keeps only in-frame clones and is missing some. The data contain about 1 million clones, about 74% of them seen just once; the ten biggest clones take up over 1.3%. Sequencing was done on a sample of memory CD4+ T cells sorted from blood. As to subset: CD45RA-negative fraction. The receptors stem from a man younger than 35 in good health.

The chain couples TRBV19 to TRBJ1-5; D remains unclear. CDR3 size: 13 residues. The V gene's germline CDR1 is LNHDA and CDR2 SQIVND (reference sequence). V was shortened by 5 bases and J by 2 bases, with 7 bases between the two germline ends. The CDR3 coding sequence is TGTGCCAGTAGTCGCGCGGGCAATCAGCCCCAGCATTTT. Protein product: CASSRAGNQPQHF.

This clone was seen a single time. The chain combines TRBV5-4 with TRBJ2-1; TRBD2 agrees at 8 bases. The length of the CDR3 is 16 residues. V lost 4 bases, J lost 4 bases, and 10 bases stayed unmatched. Germline loops: CDR1 SGHNT, CDR2 YYREEE (reference sequence). The CDR3 coding sequence is TGTGCCAGCAGCCGCCCCCCCAGCGGGGGATACAATGAGCAGTTCTTC. Translated: CASSRPPSGGYNEQFF.

As to this clone: Different DNA sequences within this sample yield the same CDR3. The chain has TRBV18 and TRBJ2-3, with D uncertain. Germline V gene data show CDR1 as KGHSH and CDR2 as LQKENI. This CDR3 is built from 11 residues. Deletions cut 3 bases from V and 6 bases from J, with 4 bases between. CDR3 sequence: CASSPEDTQYF. CDR3 DNA: TGTGCCAGCTCACCGGAGGATACGCAGTATTTT. Looking up the rest from reference TRBV18 and TRBJ2-3 gives the full variable domain: NAGVMQNPRHLVRRRGQEARLRCSPMKGHSHVYWYRQLPEEGLKFMVYLQKENIIDESGMPKERFSAEFPKEGPSILRIQQVVRGDSAAYFCASSPEDTQYFGPGTRLTVL.

The rearrangement joins TRBV4-3 to TRBJ2-3; the D call may be TRBD1 or TRBD2 (5 bases each). From germline, CDR1 is LGHNA and CDR2 YSLEER. This CDR3 is built from 15 residues. Trimming took 0 bases from V and 2 from J, leaving 9 bases between them. The DNA of the CDR3 is TGCGCCAGCAGCCAAGACGGGACCGTCACAGATACGCAGTATTTT. Translating gives CASSQDGTVTDTQYF.

The CDR3 DNA sequence: TGTGCCAGCAGATTGATGACAGGGGACTACACCTTC. Translating it yields CASRLMTGDYTF. The V and J genes are TRBV2 and TRBJ1-2, with TRBD1 matching over 8 bases. The CDR3 has 12 amino acids. The germline V gene has CDR1 SNHLY and CDR2 FYNNEI. Trimming at V came to 6 bases and at J to 10 bases, leaving 7 bases not matched to a gene.

The chain joins TRBV5-1 to TRBJ1-4, with D perhaps matching TRBD1 (5 bases). The CDR3 is 15 residues long. The V and J ends lost 4 bases and 4 bases respectively, with 14 bases between them. Germline CDR1 reads SGHRS; CDR2 reads YFSETQ. CDR3 sequence (DNA): TGCGCCAGCAGCCTAACCTCGGGGCTTAATGAAAAACTGTTTTTT. Its translation: CASSLTSGLNEKLFF.

The chain joins TRBV5-1 to TRBJ2-2; D gene uncertain. The CDR3 sequence is 15 residues long. In germline, CDR1 is SGHRS, CDR2 YFSETQ. With 0 bases removed from V and 4 bases from J, the gap between germline ends came to 10 bases. CDR3 protein: CASSLAALSTGELFF. The CDR3, as DNA: TGCGCCAGCAGCTTGGCGGCGCTTAGCACCGGGGAGCTGTTTTTT.

The chain combines TRBV5-1 with TRBJ1-3; D remains ambiguous. Deletions cut 6 bases from V and 0 bases from J, with 13 bases between. Looked up from germline, CDR1 is SGHRS and CDR2 is YFSETQ. There are 15 residues in the CDR3. The CDR3 region has the DNA TGCGCCAGCAAGGAATCTCAAGTCTCTGGAAACACCATATATTTT. Protein sequence: CASKESQVSGNTIYF.

This chain connects TRBV7-2 to TRBJ2-5; D unresolved. Germline V lookup: CDR1 SGHTA, CDR2 FQGNSA. This CDR3 is built from 19 residues. Trimming took 1 base from V and 1 from J, leaving 22 bases between them. CDR3 residues: CASSLGRKVRQLSQETQYF. The DNA for the CDR3 is TGTGCCAGCAGCTTAGGTAGGAAGGTTCGGCAGCTGTCCCAAGAGACCCAGTACTTC.

This clone has at least ten counts. The CDR3 protein is CASRPSWGEMTEAFF. DNA for the CDR3: TGTGCCAGCAGACCAAGTTGGGGGGAGATGACTGAAGCTTTCTTT. This chain joins TRBV2 and TRBJ1-1, with D perhaps matching TRBD1 (5 bases). This CDR3 spans 15 amino acids. Trimming took 6 bases from V and 5 from J, leaving 19 bases between them. CDR1 is SNHLY, CDR2 FYNNEI, per germline.

There are many counts of this clone. CDR3 coding DNA: TGTGCCAGCAGTGAGGGACCTAGGTCCGATACGCAGTATTTT. This gives the protein CASSEGPRSDTQYF. This chain uses TRBV2 with TRBJ2-3; D assignment may be TRBD1 or TRBD2 (5 bases each). Deletions cut 3 bases from V and 6 bases from J, with 13 bases between. Germline V gene sequence: CDR1 SNHLY, CDR2 FYNNEI. CDR3 size: 14 residues.